Listed below are T cell receptor beta chains from one sample, sequenced in a study of OX40 agonist ivuxolimab in advanced cancers. The protocol was immunoSEQ multiplex PCR, while the TCRdb copy is restricted to in-frame clones and leaves out a portion. Of over 50,000 clones listed, roughly 85% are singletons. The sequences come from CD4+ or CD8+ T cells sorted from blood, collected in a trial of the OX40 agonist ivuxolimab. The source of these receptors is an adult with an advanced solid tumor such as melanoma, head and neck, liver or kidney cancer. The CDR3 runs from the conserved cysteine through the conserved F or W. Fields, in order: V gene, J gene, CDR3 protein.

v_call: TRBV19; j_call: TRBJ2-5; cdr3_aa: CASSIGWGGQGAGETQYF
v_call: TRBV5-5; j_call: TRBJ1-1; cdr3_aa: CASSLWGDTEAFF
v_call: TRBV11-3; j_call: TRBJ2-1; cdr3_aa: CASSLAAGSHNEQFF
v_call: TRBV9; j_call: TRBJ2-3; cdr3_aa: CASSGTTGLGGTDTQYF
v_call: TRBV7-7; j_call: TRBJ2-5; cdr3_aa: CASSPGHEETQYF
v_call: TRBV11-3; j_call: TRBJ1-1; cdr3_aa: CASSLRAGQAFF
v_call: TRBV7-2; j_call: TRBJ2-7; cdr3_aa: CASSLEALSEQYF
v_call: TRBV7-9; j_call: TRBJ2-1; cdr3_aa: CASSLFIGTVYNEQFF
v_call: TRBV10-3; j_call: TRBJ2-2; cdr3_aa: CASGLGELFF
v_call: TRBV7-2; j_call: TRBJ2-5; cdr3_aa: CASSPSLGGQETQYF
v_call: TRBV6-6; j_call: TRBJ2-5; cdr3_aa: CASTRTSGRETQYF
v_call: TRBV5-6; j_call: TRBJ2-7; cdr3_aa: CASSLDFRGTYEQYF
v_call: TRBV18; j_call: TRBJ2-1; cdr3_aa: CASSRAGDKDEQFF
v_call: TRBV6-6; j_call: TRBJ1-2; cdr3_aa: CASNPGLYYGYTF
v_call: TRBV11-2; j_call: TRBJ2-3; cdr3_aa: CASSPRDSTFTDTQYF
v_call: TRBV14; j_call: TRBJ2-1; cdr3_aa: CASSQDLGIAYNEQFF
v_call: TRBV19; j_call: TRBJ1-3; cdr3_aa: CASSFVVDNTIYF
v_call: TRBV4-1; j_call: TRBJ1-6; cdr3_aa: CASSQQGRNNSPLHF
v_call: TRBV18; j_call: TRBJ2-1; cdr3_aa: CASSPPTSLRFEQFF
v_call: TRBV7-2; j_call: TRBJ1-3; cdr3_aa: CASSLVPGTSGNTIYF
v_call: TRBV11-2; j_call: TRBJ2-5; cdr3_aa: CASSLGSVTQYF
v_call: TRBV19; j_call: TRBJ2-3; cdr3_aa: CASKETGRATDTQYF
v_call: TRBV5-1; j_call: TRBJ2-4; cdr3_aa: CASSLAPTSGTAKNIQYF
v_call: TRBV7-2; j_call: TRBJ2-3; cdr3_aa: CASSSEEDTQYF
v_call: TRBV23-1; j_call: TRBJ2-4; cdr3_aa: CASSQSPRLARGNIQYF
v_call: TRBV7-9; j_call: TRBJ1-1; cdr3_aa: CASSVIRGAEAFF
v_call: TRBV7-9; j_call: TRBJ1-6; cdr3_aa: CASSFTSDSPLHF
v_call: TRBV6-5; j_call: TRBJ2-5; cdr3_aa: CASSYGVEETQYF
v_call: TRBV5-1; j_call: TRBJ2-7; cdr3_aa: CASSLGPRSSYEQYF
v_call: TRBV6-1; j_call: TRBJ2-7; cdr3_aa: CASSRGILSEQYF
v_call: TRBV10-2; j_call: TRBJ2-1; cdr3_aa: CASSESRELYNEQFF
v_call: TRBV7-9; j_call: TRBJ2-2; cdr3_aa: CASSLPAGRAGELFF
v_call: TRBV6-6; j_call: TRBJ2-3; cdr3_aa: CASSLPASGSVDTQYF
v_call: TRBV7-8; j_call: TRBJ2-7; cdr3_aa: CASSPTRGSSYEQYF
v_call: TRBV6-1; j_call: TRBJ2-1; cdr3_aa: CASSEVFQDLNEQFF
v_call: TRBV30; j_call: TRBJ2-3; cdr3_aa: CAWSGADWADTQYF
v_call: TRBV10-3; j_call: TRBJ2-6; cdr3_aa: CAISESGGAGANVLTF
v_call: TRBV2; j_call: TRBJ2-5; cdr3_aa: CASSGQTRGETQYF
v_call: TRBV10-1; j_call: TRBJ2-3; cdr3_aa: CASSDIADTQYF
v_call: TRBV30; j_call: TRBJ1-1; cdr3_aa: CAWSGDTNTEAFF
v_call: TRBV6-1; j_call: TRBJ1-3; cdr3_aa: CASNEGSSGNTIYF